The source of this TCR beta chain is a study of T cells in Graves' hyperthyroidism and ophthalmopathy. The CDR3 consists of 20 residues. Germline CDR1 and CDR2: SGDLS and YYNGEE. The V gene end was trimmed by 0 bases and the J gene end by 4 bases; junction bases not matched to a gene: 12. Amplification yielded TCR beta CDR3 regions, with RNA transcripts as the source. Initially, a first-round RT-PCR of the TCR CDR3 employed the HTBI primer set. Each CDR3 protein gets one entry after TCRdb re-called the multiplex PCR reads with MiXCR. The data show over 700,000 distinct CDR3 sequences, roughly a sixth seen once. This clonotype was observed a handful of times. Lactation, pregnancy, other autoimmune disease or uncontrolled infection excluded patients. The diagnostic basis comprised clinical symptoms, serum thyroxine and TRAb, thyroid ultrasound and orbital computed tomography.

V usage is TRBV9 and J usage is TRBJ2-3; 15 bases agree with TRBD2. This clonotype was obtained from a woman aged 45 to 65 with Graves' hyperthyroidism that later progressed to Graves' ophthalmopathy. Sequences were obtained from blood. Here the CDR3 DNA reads TGTGCCAGCAGCGTAGCCCTCGGACTAGCGGGGGGGCCCGGTGCAGATACGCAGTATTTT. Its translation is CASSVALGLAGGPGADTQYF.